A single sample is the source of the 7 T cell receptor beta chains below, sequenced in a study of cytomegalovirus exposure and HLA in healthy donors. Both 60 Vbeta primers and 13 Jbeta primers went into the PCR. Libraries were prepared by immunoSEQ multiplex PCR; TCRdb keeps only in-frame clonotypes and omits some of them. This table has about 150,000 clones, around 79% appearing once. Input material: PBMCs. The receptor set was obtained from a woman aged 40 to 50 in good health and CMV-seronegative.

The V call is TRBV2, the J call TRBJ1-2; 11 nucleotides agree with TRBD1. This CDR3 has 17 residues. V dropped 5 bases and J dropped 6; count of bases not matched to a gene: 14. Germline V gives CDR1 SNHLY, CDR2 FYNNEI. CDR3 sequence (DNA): TGTGCCAGCAGTATGAGGAGAAGGACAGGGGGCGGGAATGGCTACACCTTC. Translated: CASSMRRRTGGGNGYTF.

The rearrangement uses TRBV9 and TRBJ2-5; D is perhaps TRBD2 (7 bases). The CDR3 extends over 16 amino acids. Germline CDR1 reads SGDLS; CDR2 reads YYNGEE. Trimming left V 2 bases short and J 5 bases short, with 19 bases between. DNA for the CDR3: TGTGCCAGCAGCGTCGGATCGGGGGGCACATGGGAGACCCAGTACTTC. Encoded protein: CASSVGSGGTWETQYF. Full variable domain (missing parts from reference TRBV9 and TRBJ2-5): DSGVTQTPKHLITATGQRVTLRCSPRSGDLSVYWYQQSLDQGLQFLIQYYNGEERAKGNILERFSAQQFPDLHSELNLSSLELGDSALYFCASSVGSGGTWETQYFGPGTRLLVL.

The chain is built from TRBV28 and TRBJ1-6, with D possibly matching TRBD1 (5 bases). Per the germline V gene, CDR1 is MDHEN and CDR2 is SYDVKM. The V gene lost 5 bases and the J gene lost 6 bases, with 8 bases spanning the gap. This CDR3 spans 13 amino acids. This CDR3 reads CASSPGGNSPLHF. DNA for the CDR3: TGTGCCAGCAGTCCGGGGGGTAATTCACCCCTCCACTTT.

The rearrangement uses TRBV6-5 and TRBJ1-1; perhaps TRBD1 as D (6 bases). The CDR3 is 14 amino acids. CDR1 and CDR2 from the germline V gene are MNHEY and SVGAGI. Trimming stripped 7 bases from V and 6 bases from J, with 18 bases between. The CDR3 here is CASILRGGGAEAFF. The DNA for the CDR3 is TGTGCCAGCATCCTTAGGGGGGGAGGTGCTGAAGCTTTCTTT.

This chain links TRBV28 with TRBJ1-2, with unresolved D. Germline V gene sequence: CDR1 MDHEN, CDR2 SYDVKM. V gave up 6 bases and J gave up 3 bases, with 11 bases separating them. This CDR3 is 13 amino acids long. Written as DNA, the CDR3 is TGTGCCAGCAGAGTTGGTAGTGACTATGGCTACACCTTC. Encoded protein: CASRVGSDYGYTF.

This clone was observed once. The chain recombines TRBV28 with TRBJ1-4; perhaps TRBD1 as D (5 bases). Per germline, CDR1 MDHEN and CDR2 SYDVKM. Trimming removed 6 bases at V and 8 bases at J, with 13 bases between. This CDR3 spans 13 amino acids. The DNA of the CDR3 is TGTGCCAGCAGACAGATGGGGGGGGAAAAACTGTTTTTT. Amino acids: CASRQMGGEKLFF.

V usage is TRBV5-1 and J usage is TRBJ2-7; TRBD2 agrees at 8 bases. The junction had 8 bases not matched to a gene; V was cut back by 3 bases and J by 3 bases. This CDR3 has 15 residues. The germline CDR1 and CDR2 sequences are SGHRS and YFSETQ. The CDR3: CASSYRGGCVYEQYF. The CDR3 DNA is TGCGCCAGCAGCTACCGGGGGGGTTGCGTCTACGAGCAGTACTTC.